These 25 T cell receptor beta chains came from one sample sequenced in a study of CD8 T cells in Susac syndrome. It was with random hexamers that 0.5 to 1 ug RNA was reverse transcribed. Via MiXCR, TCRdb re-called the immunoSEQ multiplex PCR reads, giving one row per CDR3 protein. The table shows under 350,000 distinct CDR3 sequences, with 92% occurring only once. Input material: CD4+ T cells from PBMCs. The receptors were gathered from a human donor with multiple sclerosis.

This chain joins TRBV5-1 and TRBJ1-5, with 7 bases matching TRBD1. Germline loops: CDR1 SGHRS, CDR2 YFSETQ. CDR3 length: 15 residues. V was pared by 4 bases and J by 4 bases, with 8 bases of the junction left unmatched. The CDR3 loop is CASSQGDLPNQPQHF. CDR3 DNA: TGCGCCAGCAGCCAGGGGGATCTTCCGAATCAGCCCCAGCATTTT.

The chain employs TRBV20-1 and TRBJ2-2; 10 bases fit TRBD1. There are 17 residues in the CDR3. J gave up 2 bases and V 0 bases, and 6 bases lay outside the gene matches. Germline-derived CDR1 and CDR2 are DFQATT and SNEGSKA (reference sequence). CDR3: CSARDGTGVLNTGELFF. The DNA of the CDR3 is TGCAGTGCTAGAGATGGGACAGGGGTCCTAAACACCGGGGAGCTGTTTTTT.

V and J are TRBV6-1 and TRBJ2-3; 10 bases match TRBD1. Germline V gene data show CDR1 as MNHNS and CDR2 as SASEGT. The CDR3 has 17 amino acids. V dropped 3 bases and J dropped 3; count of bases not matched to a gene: 9. The CDR3 loop reads CASSERMGQGRTDTQYF. CDR3 sequence (DNA): TGTGCCAGCAGTGAGAGGATGGGACAGGGGCGTACAGATACGCAGTATTTT.

This chain connects TRBV5-1 to TRBJ2-7, with TRBD1 matching over 7 bases. The CDR3 has 13 residues. V was pared by 4 bases and J by 5 bases, with 6 bases of the junction left unmatched. Germline V gene data show CDR1 as SGHRS and CDR2 as YFSETQ. This CDR3 reads CASSQGGSDEQYF. Written as DNA, the CDR3 is TGCGCCAGCAGCCAAGGGGGCTCGGACGAGCAGTACTTC.

CDR3 protein: CASSPGTSVGQETQYF. The CDR3 nucleotides are TGTGCCAGCAGCCCTGGGACTAGCGTAGGGCAAGAGACCCAGTACTTC. The chain employs TRBV11-3 and TRBJ2-5; 10 positions match TRBD2. Germline V CDR1 and CDR2: SGHNT, YENEEA. V trimming: 5 bases; J trimming: 2 bases; junction bases outside the gene matches: 8. CDR3 size: 16 residues.

The chain is built from TRBV23-1 and TRBJ2-1, with TRBD2 as a possible D gene (7 bases). TRBV23-1 is marked as an open reading frame, function uncertain. The V end was cut by 0 bases, the J end by 6 bases, with 24 bases between. The CDR3 spans 19 residues. For the CDR3, the DNA is TGCGCCAGCAGTCAATCGACTGAGCGGGACACCTATTCTTTCAATGAGCAGTTCTTC. Translation: CASSQSTERDTYSFNEQFF.

The V gene is TRBV19, the J gene TRBJ1-2; D is unclear. Germline-derived CDR1 and CDR2 are LNHDA and SQIVND (reference sequence). CDR3 size: 13 residues. V lost 4 bases, J lost 2 bases, and 8 bases lay in between. The chain's CDR3 is CASSNFVNYGYTF. The CDR3 DNA reads as TGTGCCAGTAGTAATTTCGTGAACTATGGCTACACCTTC.

The V call is TRBV2, the J call TRBJ1-2; D not certain. Germline V gene sequence: CDR1 SNHLY, CDR2 FYNNEI. Trimming took off 6 bases at V and 8 bases at J, with 19 bases between the two ends. The length of the CDR3 is 14 residues. The CDR3 is CASRVTGPLAGYTF. The CDR3 DNA sequence: TGTGCCAGCAGGGTCACGGGCCCTCTGGCAGGCTACACCTTC.

The V gene is TRBV6-2 or TRBV6-3, the J gene TRBJ1-1; D uncertain. V was shortened by 0 bases and J by 1 base, with 6 bases between the two germline ends. The CDR3 spans 14 residues. Germline lookup yields CDR1 MNHEY and CDR2 SVGEGT. CDR3: CASSYSTRNTEAFF. CDR3 DNA: TGTGCCAGCAGTTACTCAACAAGGAACACTGAAGCTTTCTTT.

This clonotype was observed a single time. The rearrangement joins TRBV9 to TRBJ2-1; weak D call: TRBD2 (6 bases). Germline V gene sequence: CDR1 SGDLS, CDR2 YYNGEE. Trimming shortened V by 0 bases and J by 5 bases, and 18 bases separated the two germline ends. This CDR3 comprises 17 residues. The CDR3: CASSVVPVGAGNNEQFF. In nucleotides, the CDR3 is TGTGCCAGCAGCGTAGTGCCCGTTGGGGCGGGGAACAATGAGCAGTTCTTC.

The chain combines TRBV20-1 with TRBJ2-5; D is unclear. V was clipped by 3 bases and J by 1 base, with 12 bases between them. CDR1 is DFQATT, CDR2 SNEGSKA, per germline (reference sequence). This CDR3 spans 14 amino acids. The chain's CDR3 is CSARPLSAQETQYF. In DNA, the CDR3 is TGCAGTGCTAGGCCCTTAAGCGCCCAAGAGACCCAGTACTTC.

This clonotype has a single count. This chain joins TRBV5-4 and TRBJ2-3; 10 nucleotides match TRBD2. Germline V gene sequence: CDR1 SGHNT, CDR2 YYREEE (reference sequence). Trimming cost V 3 bases and J 9 bases; bases outside gene matches: 10. CDR3 length: 15 residues. The CDR3 nucleotides are TGTGCCAGCAGCTCGCAGCGGGGGGGGGTCGACACGCAGTATTTT. Its translation is CASSSQRGGVDTQYF.

In this sample, this clonotype turned up once. V gene TRBV6-5 combines with J gene TRBJ1-2, with 7 nucleotides matching TRBD1. This CDR3 comprises 13 residues. From germline, CDR1 is MNHEY and CDR2 SVGAGI. Trimming took 6 bases from V and 4 from J; bases not matched to a gene: 5. DNA for the CDR3: TGTGCCAGCAGACAGGGGACAATCTATGGCTACACCTTC. Protein: CASRQGTIYGYTF.

V gene TRBV5-1 combines with J gene TRBJ2-5; 7 nucleotides align to TRBD1. The length of the CDR3 is 14 residues. CDR1 is SGHRS, CDR2 YFSETQ, per germline. V dropped 3 bases and J dropped 4; count of bases not matched to a gene: 6. CDR3 sequence (DNA): TGCGCCAGCAGCTCCCGACAGGGAATAGAGACCCAGTACTTC. Its translation: CASSSRQGIETQYF. The variable domain in full, completed from reference TRBV5-1 and TRBJ2-5, reads KAGVTQTPRYLIKTRGQQVTLSCSPISGHRSVSWYQQTPGQGLQFLFEYFSETQRNKGNFPGRFSGRQFSNSRSEMNVSTLELGDSALYLCASSSRQGIETQYFGPGTRLLVL.

The J gene is TRBJ2-1, the V gene TRBV5-1; 9 bases match TRBD2. V lost 5 bases to trimming and J lost 14 bases; unmatched junction nucleotides: 14. The CDR3 spans 14 residues. Germline V gene sequence: CDR1 SGHRS, CDR2 YFSETQ. The CDR3: CASSSPGREGQKFF. DNA of the CDR3: TGCGCCAGCAGTTCCCCAGGGCGGGAGGGCCAGAAGTTCTTC.

The gene calls are TRBV20-1 and TRBJ1-1; 7 bases map to TRBD1. The junction had 12 bases not matched to a gene; V was cut back by 1 base and J by 13 bases. The CDR3 runs 13 residues. Per the germline V gene, CDR1 is DFQATT and CDR2 is SNEGSKA (reference sequence). The CDR3 sequence is CSARGGTVQVGFF. The CDR3 bases are TGCAGTGCTAGAGGGGGGACAGTGCAAGTCGGTTTCTTT.

The CDR3 bases are TGCGCCAGCAGTGAGTCCAGGGGGGGCACTGAAGCTTTCTTT. It codes for CASSESRGGTEAFF. The chain carries TRBV10-1 and TRBJ1-1; 7 nucleotides match TRBD1. J was trimmed by 4 bases and V by 0 bases; bases with no gene match: 2. CDR3 length: 14 amino acids. Germline V gene lookup returns CDR1 WNHNN and CDR2 SYGVQD (reference sequence).

The J gene is TRBJ1-1, the V gene TRBV5-1; D gene unclear. This CDR3 is built from 15 residues. Per the germline V gene, CDR1 is SGHRS and CDR2 is YFSETQ. Trimming shortened V by 0 bases and J by 6 bases, and 15 bases separated the two germline ends. In DNA, the CDR3 is TGCGCCAGCAGCTTGGAAACTTCGACAATCTCTGAAGCTTTCTTT. As protein: CASSLETSTISEAFF.

The chain is built from TRBV6-5 and TRBJ1-2; D may be TRBD1 (5 bases). Germline CDR1 is MNHEY and CDR2 is SVGAGI. The CDR3 is 13 amino acids. Trimming took off 2 bases at V and 8 bases at J, with 12 bases between the two ends. The CDR3 bases are TGTGCCAGCAGTTACGTAGGGGCTGGAGGCTACACCTTC. It is translated as CASSYVGAGGYTF.

The genes are TRBV25-1 and TRBJ1-1; D might be TRBD1 (6 bases). CDR1 and CDR2 (germline): MGHDK, SYGVNS. This CDR3 is 14 amino acids long. V was cut by 5 bases and J by 4 bases, with 14 bases left in between. DNA of the CDR3: TGTGCCAGCAGTATTACAGGGTATAGCACTGAAGCTTTCTTT. Translated: CASSITGYSTEAFF.

In DNA form, the CDR3 reads TGCGCCAGCAGGAACGAACAGGGAGCCTCCTACGAGCAGTACTTC. Amino acids: CASRNEQGASYEQYF. The chain uses TRBV5-1 and TRBJ2-7; D might be TRBD1 (6 bases). CDR1 and CDR2 from the germline V gene are SGHRS and YFSETQ. The CDR3 sequence is 15 residues long. V lost 5 bases and J lost 0, with 15 bases in between.

This clonotype was observed once. The chain joins TRBV2 to TRBJ2-7; 11 bases line up with TRBD2. CDR1 and CDR2 from the germline V gene are SNHLY and FYNNEI. V was clipped by 5 bases and J by 2 bases; unmatched bases: 8. The length of the CDR3 is 16 residues. In DNA, the CDR3 is TGTGCCAGCAGTCAAATACTAGCGGGGGTAACCTACGAGCAGTACTTC. Its protein is CASSQILAGVTYEQYF.

The chain joins TRBV6-1 to TRBJ2-3; 10 positions match TRBD2. The CDR3 totals 18 residues. The germline CDR1 and CDR2 sequences are MNHNS and SASEGT. The V gene end was trimmed by 4 bases and the J gene end by 0 bases; junction bases not matched to a gene: 10. CDR3 coding DNA: TGTGCCAGCAGTGGCGCGGCTAGCGGGGGCGGTAGCACAGATACGCAGTATTTT. This codes for CASSGAASGGGSTDTQYF.

J is TRBJ1-2 and V is TRBV15, with 7 bases fitting TRBD1. The CDR3 contains 14 residues. Germline-derived CDR1 and CDR2 are LNHNV and YYDKDF (reference sequence). V dropped 3 bases and J dropped 8; count of bases not matched to a gene: 9. CDR3 protein: CATSSRGTAGGYTF. Written as DNA, the CDR3 is TGTGCCACCAGCAGCAGGGGGACGGCGGGCGGCTACACCTTC.

The chain joins TRBV29-1 to TRBJ2-3, with D possibly called TRBD1 or TRBD2 (6 bases each). The CDR3 runs to 12 residues. V dropped 7 bases and J dropped 3 bases, with 11 bases sitting between them. The V gene's germline CDR1 is SQVTM and CDR2 ANQGSEA. The CDR3 reads CSAEGGTDTQYF. The CDR3 DNA reads TGCAGCGCGGAGGGGGGAACAGATACGCAGTATTTT.